This T cell receptor (beta chain) was recorded in a study of cytomegalovirus exposure and HLA in healthy donors. Overall study findings and caveats: Reports indicated that the classifier achieved high specificity and sensitivity in diagnosing cytomegalovirus status. Cytomegalovirus association was listed for about 150 TCR beta chains. As confirmed in vitro, three CMV-associated chains were specific for CMV antigens. According to a subsequent analysis, TCR clusters identified in the first cohort showed a tendency to co-occur across the approximately 110 validation repertoires.

Some clones are missing from TCRdb's copy, which holds only in-frame ones; the method was immunoSEQ multiplex PCR. The sample records some 130,000 clones, almost 85% being singletons. Comments on this clone: Antigen specificity is unknown.

This clonotype originated in a woman in her 30s in good health and CMV-seronegative. The sample consisted of PBMCs.

This CDR3 is CSAMTTGGRAFF. CDR3 bases: TGCAGCGCTATGACCACAGGGGGCAGAGCTTTCTTT. The chain couples TRBV29-1 to TRBJ1-1; TRBD1 matches at 9 bases. Germline V gene sequence: CDR1 SQVTM, CDR2 ANQGSEA. The junction had 10 bases not matched to a gene; V was cut back by 7 bases and J by 10 bases. The CDR3 runs 12 residues.